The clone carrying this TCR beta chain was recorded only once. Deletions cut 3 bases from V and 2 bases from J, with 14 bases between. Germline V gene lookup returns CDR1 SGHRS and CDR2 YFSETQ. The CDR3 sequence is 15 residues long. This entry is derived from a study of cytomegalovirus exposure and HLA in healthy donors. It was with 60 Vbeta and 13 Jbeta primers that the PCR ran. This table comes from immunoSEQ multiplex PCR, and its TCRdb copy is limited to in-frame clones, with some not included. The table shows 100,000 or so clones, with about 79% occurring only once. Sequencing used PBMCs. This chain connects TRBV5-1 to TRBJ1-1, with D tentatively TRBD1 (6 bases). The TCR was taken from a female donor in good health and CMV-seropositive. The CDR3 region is CASSWGGGLNTEAFF. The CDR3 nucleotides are TGCGCCAGCAGCTGGGGGGGCGGGCTCAACACTGAAGCTTTCTTT.